What follows is one T cell receptor beta chain and its context. The antigen is unknown. The sample belongs to a study of T cell repertoires in cytomegalovirus infection. Background on the study: The public TCR beta signatures pointed to both CMV infection and matching HLA type.

General observations from the study: Using cumulative public TCR beta family frequency, the authors identified those who carried CMV together with the relevant HLA. Dominating the ex vivo response were TCR beta clonotypes that were CMV-specific and HLA-C-restricted.

The ends were cut back, 3 bases at V and 2 bases at J, with 14 bases in the middle. The germline V gene encodes CDR1 DFQATT and CDR2 SNEGSKA (reference sequence). CDR3 length: 14 amino acids. TCRdb re-analysed the reads in MiXCR, keeping a single row per CDR3 protein. The sample shows a few hundred thousand distinct CDR3 sequences, more than 8% of them seen only once. Source material: PBMCs. The clonotype was recovered from a human donor in good health (CMV status not recorded). Some clones in this sample may be carry-over from other donors' samples. The chain employs TRBV20-1 and TRBJ2-7; TRBD1 might be the D (5 bases). Here the CDR3 reads CSARSGALPYEQYF. The CDR3 DNA follows: TGCAGTGCTAGGTCTGGGGCGCTTCCCTACGAGCAGTACTTC.